These 28 T cell receptor beta chains were sequenced from one sample in a study of control samples from healthy donors and cancer patients. Only in-frame clones appear in the TCRdb table, and some are missing; sequencing was by immunoSEQ multiplex PCR. This table holds around 150,000 clones, roughly 90% found once. The sequenced material came from blood. Receptors originate from a man aged 25 to 40 in good health.

On this clone itself: The germline gene is not matched at one end of the junction; a read error may be the cause. CDR3 sequence: CASPRYVQYF. The CDR3 region has the DNA TGTGCCAGCCCACGATACGTGCAGTACTTC. The chain employs TRBV7-3 and TRBJ2-7, with D uncertain. The CDR3 spans 10 residues. The germline CDR1 and CDR2 sequences are SGHTA and FQGTGA. The full variable domain, completed using reference TRBV7-3 and TRBJ2-7, is GAGVSQTPSNKVTEKGKYVELRCDPISGHTALYWYRQSLGQGPEFLIYFQGTGAADDSGLPNDRFFAVRPEGSVSTLKIQRTERGDSAVYLCASPRYVQYFGPGTRLTVT.

This chain joins TRBV5-6 and TRBJ1-1; no reliable D call. This CDR3 comprises 13 residues. Trimming left V 0 bases short and J 6 bases short, with 9 bases between. Germline V gives CDR1 SGHDT, CDR2 YYEEEE. CDR3 coding DNA: TGTGCCAGCAGCTTGGGGATTGGCTCTGAAGCTTTCTTT. Translation gives CASSLGIGSEAFF.

V and J are TRBV28 and TRBJ2-3; the match to TRBD1 covers 7 bases. The CDR3 is 16 residues long. Per the germline V gene, CDR1 is MDHEN and CDR2 is SYDVKM. The junction had 10 bases not matched to a gene; V was cut back by 4 bases and J by 3 bases. The CDR3 protein is CASSYAGQVGTDTQYF. For the CDR3, the DNA is TGTGCCAGCAGTTATGCCGGACAGGTAGGGACAGATACGCAGTATTTT. Together with reference TRBV28 and TRBJ2-3, the CDR3 gives the full variable domain: DVKVTQSSRYLVKRTGEKVFLECVQDMDHENMFWYRQDPGLGLRLIYFSYDVKMKEKGDIPEGYSVSREKKERFSLILESASTNQTSMYLCASSYAGQVGTDTQYFGPGTRLTVL.

V and J are TRBV6-1 and TRBJ1-5; a weak D match, TRBD1 (5 bases). V was cut by 1 base and J by 7 bases, with 14 bases left in between. CDR1 is MNHNS and CDR2 is SASEGT in the germline V gene. The length of the CDR3 is 15 residues. The CDR3 here is CASSEEGNRGQPQHF. The DNA for the CDR3 is TGTGCCAGCAGTGAAGAGGGTAATCGGGGCCAGCCCCAGCATTTT.

The chain combines TRBV7-9 with TRBJ1-5; a weak D match, TRBD1 (6 bases). Per the germline V gene, CDR1 is SEHNR and CDR2 is FQNEAQ (reference sequence). CDR3 size: 17 residues. Trimming cost V 3 bases and J 2 bases, with 17 bases left between them. The CDR3 sequence: CASSLGLGDIRNQPQHF. The CDR3 nucleotides are TGTGCCAGCAGCTTGGGCCTCGGGGACATCCGCAATCAGCCCCAGCATTTT.

V usage is TRBV14 and J usage is TRBJ2-3, with TRBD2 as a possible D gene (5 bases). The CDR3 covers 18 residues. Germline V lookup: CDR1 SGHDN, CDR2 FVKESK. V shed 4 bases and J shed 4 bases, with 24 bases lying between them. DNA of the CDR3: TGTGCCAGCAGCCTCCCCTCGGCGATAGAGGGAGTTGCAGATACGCAGTATTTT. It specifies CASSLPSAIEGVADTQYF.

This clone was seen just once. The chain links TRBV5-1 to TRBJ1-4; D unclear. This CDR3 has 15 residues. The V gene's germline CDR1 is SGHRS and CDR2 YFSETQ. V was shortened by 5 bases and J by 5 bases, with 16 bases between the two germline ends. The CDR3 DNA follows: TGCGCCAGCAGGTTTGAGGCTCCGGGGAATGAAAAACTGTTTTTT. This codes for CASRFEAPGNEKLFF.

This chain uses TRBV7-8 with TRBJ2-1, with TRBD1 identical over 10 bases. CDR3 size: 15 residues. J gave up 7 bases and V 4 bases, and 7 bases lay outside the gene matches. The germline V gene encodes CDR1 SGHVS and CDR2 FQNEAQ. CDR3 in DNA: TGTGCCAGCAGCTCCACCGGGGACAGGGGTAATGAGCAGTTCTTC. It translates to CASSSTGDRGNEQFF.

CDR3 region: CASSLPGSHGANVLTF. The DNA for the CDR3 is TGTGCCAGCAGCTTACCAGGGTCTCACGGGGCCAACGTCCTGACTTTC. The V and J genes are TRBV7-9 and TRBJ2-6, with a tentative D call TRBD1 (5 bases). Germline CDR1 and CDR2: SEHNR and FQNEAQ (reference sequence). The CDR3 runs to 16 residues. With 2 bases removed from V and 4 bases from J, the gap between germline ends came to 12 bases.

The rearrangement links TRBV2 to TRBJ2-2, with a tentative D call TRBD1 (6 bases). V dropped 5 bases and J dropped 4 bases, with 8 bases sitting between them. This CDR3 is built from 13 residues. Germline-derived CDR1 and CDR2 are SNHLY and FYNNEI. CDR3 DNA sequence: TGTGCCAGCAGTCGGACAGCCACCGGGGAGCTGTTTTTT. Translation gives CASSRTATGELFF.

The gene calls are TRBV24-1 and TRBJ1-5; 7 bases are shared with TRBD1. From germline, CDR1 is KGHDR and CDR2 SFDVKD. Germline trimming cut 3 bases from V and 5 bases from J; bases unmatched to any gene: 6. The CDR3 totals 15 residues. CDR3: CATSDGGTAYQPQHF. For the CDR3, the DNA is TGTGCCACCAGTGATGGGGGGACAGCCTATCAGCCCCAGCATTTT.

The chain links TRBV27 to TRBJ1-1, with 7 bases that match TRBD1. J lost 6 bases, V lost 6 bases, and 10 bases had no gene match. The CDR3 has 14 amino acids. Germline V CDR1 and CDR2: MNHEY, SMNVEV (reference sequence). CDR3 DNA: TGTGCCAGCAGGGGGGGGTCAGGGGGTGCTGAAGCTTTCTTT. Translated, it gives CASRGGSGGAEAFF.

V is TRBV7-2 and J is TRBJ1-5; unclear D gene. V shed 4 bases and J shed 9 bases, with 13 bases lying between them. This CDR3 contains 13 residues. Germline V gene lookup returns CDR1 SGHTA and CDR2 FQGNSA. The CDR3: CASSSGFTGPQHF. The CDR3 coding sequence is TGTGCCAGCAGCTCTGGTTTCACCGGGCCCCAGCATTTT.

This clone has only one observation. One junction end disagrees with the germline gene, perhaps due to a read error. The genes are TRBV5-1 and TRBJ1-1; D is ambiguous. CDR3 size: 12 residues. Germline V gene sequence: CDR1 SGHRS, CDR2 YFSETQ. The CDR3 DNA reads TGCGCCAGCAGCTTGGACTACTCTGAGGCTTTCTTT. This translates into CASSLDYSEAFF.

This chain uses TRBV28 with TRBJ1-1; D remains unclear. Germline V gives CDR1 MDHEN, CDR2 SYDVKM. V lost 2 bases and J lost 7, with 14 bases in between. CDR3 length: 14 amino acids. CDR3 in DNA: TGTGCCAGCAGTTTAGTCCAGGCGGGTAGTGAAGCTTTCTTT. Amino acid sequence: CASSLVQAGSEAFF.

CDR3 DNA: TGTGCCAGCAGCTTTCAGGGGGCAAGCACAGATACGCAGTATTTT. Amino acids: CASSFQGASTDTQYF. The genes are TRBV7-9 and TRBJ2-3, with 8 bases aligning to TRBD1. V dropped 3 bases and J dropped 0; count of bases not matched to a gene: 2. The CDR3 is 15 residues long. The germline V gene encodes CDR1 SEHNR and CDR2 FQNEAQ (reference sequence).

The chain has TRBV5-4 and TRBJ1-4, with TRBD1 matching over 9 bases. V lost 4 bases, J lost 6 bases, and 10 bases stayed unmatched. The germline gives CDR1 SGHNT, CDR2 YYREEE (reference sequence). This CDR3 is 16 amino acids long. CDR3 nucleotide sequence: TGTGCCAGCAGCATTGGCTCTCGGACAGGGGATGAAAAACTGTTTTTT. Amino acid sequence: CASSIGSRTGDEKLFF.

This clone was picked up a small number of times. The chain combines TRBV20-1 with TRBJ2-7, with D maybe TRBD2 (6 bases). Germline V gives CDR1 DFQATT, CDR2 SNEGSKA (reference sequence). With 3 bases removed from V and 3 bases from J, the gap between germline ends came to 15 bases. The CDR3 runs 14 residues. For the CDR3, the DNA is TGCAGTGCTAGTCTCCCCCGGGGGAACTACGAGCAGTACTTC. Translation: CSASLPRGNYEQYF.

The chain links TRBV27 to TRBJ2-7; D unclear. V lost 5 bases and J lost 1, with 12 bases in between. The V gene's germline CDR1 is MNHEY and CDR2 SMNVEV (reference sequence). The CDR3 is 14 residues long. The CDR3 loop reads CASSITMGSYEQYF. CDR3 in DNA: TGTGCCAGCAGTATAACGATGGGGTCCTACGAGCAGTACTTC.

The chain has TRBV7-8 and TRBJ1-2, with D maybe TRBD1 (5 bases). Trimming took 1 base from V and 4 from J, leaving 7 bases between them. Germline CDR1 is SGHVS and CDR2 is FQNEAQ. The CDR3 has 13 residues. The CDR3 coding sequence is TGTGCCAGCAGCTTAGGACAGATCTATGGCTACACCTTC. Translating it yields CASSLGQIYGYTF.

The genes are TRBV7-9 and TRBJ1-1; D is undetermined. The CDR3 spans 14 residues. Germline V CDR1 and CDR2: SEHNR, FQNEAQ (reference sequence). With 5 bases removed from V and 1 base from J, the gap between germline ends came to 11 bases. CDR3 sequence: CASSPSGPNTEAFF. The DNA for the CDR3 is TGTGCCAGCAGCCCCTCCGGGCCGAACACTGAAGCTTTCTTT.

This chain joins TRBV7-9 and TRBJ1-2, with 7 nucleotides matching TRBD1. J gave up 6 bases and V 6 bases, and 7 bases lay outside the gene matches. Germline CDR1 reads SEHNR; CDR2 reads FQNEAQ (reference sequence). There are 13 residues in the CDR3. DNA for the CDR3: TGTGCCAGCAGGTCGGAGGGGGCCCATGGCTACACCTTC. Translating gives CASRSEGAHGYTF.

This chain uses TRBV6-5 with TRBJ2-7; TRBD2 matches at 11 bases. Germline lookup yields CDR1 MNHEY and CDR2 SVGAGI. V was pared by 5 bases and J by 3 bases, with 3 bases of the junction left unmatched. The CDR3 runs to 14 residues. CDR3 amino acids: CASSQTSGNYEQYF. The CDR3 bases are TGTGCCAGCAGTCAGACTAGCGGGAACTACGAGCAGTACTTC.

J is TRBJ2-7 and V is TRBV18; 9 bases map to TRBD1. Per the germline V gene, CDR1 is KGHSH and CDR2 is LQKENI. The CDR3 consists of 16 residues. V shed 5 bases, J shed 5 bases, and the junction held 13 bases outside the gene matches. CDR3 DNA: TGTGCCAGCTCATTCACTCTACAGGGGGCGGTCGACGAGCAGTACTTC. This gives the protein CASSFTLQGAVDEQYF.

This sequence joins TRBV7-6 and TRBJ2-3; no clear D. The V end lost 2 bases, the J end lost 5 bases, and 5 bases lay between the germline ends. Germline V lookup: CDR1 SGHVS, CDR2 FNYEAQ. The CDR3 runs 12 residues. The CDR3 sequence: CASSLPLDTQYF. For the CDR3, the DNA is TGTGCCAGCAGCTTACCGTTAGATACGCAGTATTTT.

The J gene is TRBJ1-5, the V gene TRBV6-2 or TRBV6-3; unclear D gene. V was pared by 5 bases and J by 3 bases, with 14 bases between. From germline, CDR1 is MNHEY and CDR2 SVGEGT. The CDR3 is 15 amino acids. CDR3 loop: CASSPRSEVNQPQHF. For the CDR3, the DNA is TGTGCCAGCAGTCCGAGATCAGAGGTCAATCAGCCCCAGCATTTT.

This chain uses TRBV11-2 with TRBJ2-3; 8 nucleotides match TRBD2. Germline trimming cut 5 bases from V and 4 bases from J; bases unmatched to any gene: 11. CDR1 is SGHAT and CDR2 is FQNNGV in the germline V gene. This CDR3 spans 16 amino acids. The DNA for the CDR3 is TGTGCCAGCAGCCCATCAGCGGGAGTAGGCCCAGATACGCAGTATTTT. Its translation: CASSPSAGVGPDTQYF.

The chain recombines TRBV5-6 with TRBJ1-4, with D maybe TRBD1 (6 bases). V lost 1 base to trimming and J lost 8 bases, with 12 bases between them. CDR3 length equals 14 residues. Germline-derived CDR1 and CDR2 are SGHDT and YYEEEE. The CDR3 spells CASSLSGGREKLFF. The DNA for the CDR3 is TGTGCCAGCAGCTTGTCTGGGGGCAGAGAAAAACTGTTTTTT.